Below, 16 T cell receptor beta chains from the same sample are listed, as sequenced in a study of blood T cell repertoires in COVID-19. Measured with immunoSEQ multiplex PCR; TCRdb has only the in-frame clones, and not every one. The sample has around 220,000 clones, roughly 90% seen once. Sequencing used peripheral blood. Receptors were obtained from a man aged 35-49 years with active or convalescent COVID-19.

This chain links TRBV11-3 with TRBJ2-7; 11 positions agree with TRBD2. V dropped 4 bases and J dropped 7; count of bases not matched to a gene: 9. The CDR3 spans 15 residues. Germline CDR1 is SGHNT and CDR2 is YENEEA. DNA for the CDR3: TGTGCCAGCAGCTCCCCACTAGCGGGGGCGGAGGAGCAGTACTTC. As protein: CASSSPLAGAEEQYF.

The V gene is TRBV4-2, the J gene TRBJ2-1; TRBD2 aligns across 7 bases. Germline-derived CDR1 and CDR2 are LGHNA and YNFKEQ. CDR3 size: 17 residues. J lost 5 bases, V lost 0 bases, and 10 bases had no gene match. The CDR3 nucleotides read TGTGCCAGCAGCCAAGATTTAAGACTAGCTTTCAACAATGAGCAGTTCTTC. This codes for CASSQDLRLAFNNEQFF.

The V gene is TRBV5-4, the J gene TRBJ1-6; no clear D. V dropped 0 bases and J dropped 8 bases, with 3 bases sitting between them. CDR1 and CDR2 from the germline V gene are SGHNT and YYREEE (reference sequence). This CDR3 region has 12 residues. The CDR3 DNA reads TGTGCCAGCAGCTTGGTAGATTCACCCCTCCACTTT. Translation: CASSLVDSPLHF.

This clone was recorded a few times. CDR3 coding DNA: TGTGCCACCAGTGATCCTCGGAGCGGGGCCTACGAGCAGTACTTC. Translating gives CATSDPRSGAYEQYF. The rearrangement joins TRBV24-1 to TRBJ2-7, with 7 bases fitting TRBD2. Germline lookup yields CDR1 KGHDR and CDR2 SFDVKD. V gave up 3 bases and J gave up 2 bases; unmatched junction bases: 6. The CDR3 is 15 residues long.

V and J are TRBV5-1 and TRBJ2-7; 9 positions match TRBD2. CDR3 length equals 20 residues. CDR1 SGHRS and CDR2 YFSETQ come from the germline V gene. V lost 4 bases, J lost 4 bases, and 24 bases stayed unmatched. The CDR3 DNA reads TGCGCCAGCAGCCCTGCCCTTCGAGCGGGAGGAAGGACCTTAAGATACGAGCAGTACTTC. It codes for CASSPALRAGGRTLRYEQYF.

V gene TRBV2 combines with J gene TRBJ1-1; the D gene is possibly TRBD1 (6 bases). This CDR3 has 12 amino acids. Trimming stripped 11 bases from V and 4 bases from J, with 14 bases between. CDR1 is SNHLY and CDR2 is FYNNEI in the germline V gene. The DNA for the CDR3 is TGTGCCCTACAGGGCAGCGGCACTGAAGCTTTCTTT. Amino acids: CALQGSGTEAFF.

This chain connects TRBV19 to TRBJ1-6, with 7 bases matching TRBD1. CDR3 size: 14 residues. CDR1 and CDR2 (germline): LNHDA, SQIVND (reference sequence). Unmatched junction bases numbered 3, after V lost 3 bases and J lost 7 bases. The CDR3 sequence: CASSIGGGNSPLHF. CDR3 nucleotides: TGTGCCAGTAGTATTGGAGGGGGCAATTCACCCCTCCACTTT.

The sample holds one count of this clone. The chain uses TRBV6-5 and TRBJ1-2; D is perhaps TRBD1 (5 bases). Germline V lookup: CDR1 MNHEY, CDR2 SVGAGI. This CDR3 has 14 amino acids. The V and J ends lost 2 bases and 2 bases respectively, with 9 bases between them. CDR3 amino acids: CASSYAGRNYGYTF. The CDR3 DNA sequence: TGTGCCAGCAGTTACGCGGGACGGAACTATGGCTACACCTTC.

The chain uses TRBV27 and TRBJ1-2; 7 bases are shared with TRBD1. Germline CDR1 MNHEY, CDR2 SMNVEV (reference sequence). CDR3 length: 13 residues. The junction had 3 bases not matched to a gene; V was cut back by 6 bases and J by 2 bases. The DNA for the CDR3 is TGTGCCAGCAGCAAGACAGGGAACTATGGCTACACCTTC. Translating it yields CASSKTGNYGYTF.

This clone has only a few counts. The rearrangement links TRBV2 to TRBJ2-3; 9 bases align to TRBD2. Germline V gives CDR1 SNHLY, CDR2 FYNNEI. This CDR3 is 17 amino acids long. Trimming took 1 base from V and 4 from J; bases not matched to a gene: 9. The CDR3 bases are TGTGCCAGCAGTGAAGTTAATCTAGCGGGGACCGCAGATACGCAGTATTTT. Encoded protein: CASSEVNLAGTADTQYF.

The gene calls are TRBV3-1 (or the pseudogene TRBV3-2) and TRBJ2-7; 9 bases fit TRBD1. V shed 4 bases, J shed 3 bases, and the junction held 4 bases outside the gene matches. This CDR3 contains 14 residues. The germline gives CDR1 LGHDT, CDR2 YNNKEL (reference sequence). CDR3 loop: CASSPGQGDYEQYF. The CDR3 DNA reads TGTGCCAGCAGCCCGGGACAGGGTGACTACGAGCAGTACTTC.

This chain joins TRBV30 and TRBJ1-6; 7 positions agree with TRBD1. The CDR3 runs 13 residues. The junction had 6 bases not matched to a gene; V was cut back by 5 bases and J by 8 bases. CDR1 GTSNPN and CDR2 SVGIG come from the germline V gene (reference sequence). In nucleotides, the CDR3 is TGTGCCTGGCGGGACAGCTCACATTCACCCCTCCACTTT. The encoded protein is CAWRDSSHSPLHF.

The chain joins TRBV12-5 to TRBJ2-5; D is unclear. This CDR3 contains 11 residues. Germline V gene data show CDR1 as LGHNT and CDR2 as FRNRAP. The V gene lost 4 bases and the J gene lost 3 bases, with 3 bases spanning the gap. CDR3 nucleotide sequence: TGTGCTAGTGGTTCTGAAGAGACCCAGTACTTC. Amino acid sequence: CASGSEETQYF.

This chain links TRBV7-8 with TRBJ2-5; TRBD2 agrees at 9 bases. Germline CDR1 SGHVS, CDR2 FQNEAQ. Unmatched junction bases numbered 4, after V lost 1 base and J lost 1 base. The CDR3 runs 16 residues. CDR3 sequence reads: CASSLELAGFQETQYF. CDR3 nucleotides: TGTGCCAGCAGCTTAGAACTAGCGGGTTTCCAAGAGACCCAGTACTTC.

The rearrangement links TRBV19 to TRBJ1-5, with D hard to call. This CDR3 comprises 14 residues. Germline V gives CDR1 LNHDA, CDR2 SQIVND (reference sequence). V was pared by 8 bases and J by 1 base, with 12 bases between. The CDR3 nucleotides read TGTGCCAGTGATGGGCAGTTCAGCAATCAGCCCCAGCATTTT. It is translated as CASDGQFSNQPQHF.

This chain connects TRBV15 to TRBJ1-4, with 8 positions matching TRBD1. From germline, CDR1 is LNHNV and CDR2 YYDKDF (reference sequence). V shed 5 bases and J 8 bases; nucleotides not matched to a gene: 4. The CDR3 is 13 residues long. The CDR3 nucleotides read TGTGCCACCAGCGGACAGGGAGGGGAAAAACTGTTTTTT. This sequence encodes CATSGQGGEKLFF.